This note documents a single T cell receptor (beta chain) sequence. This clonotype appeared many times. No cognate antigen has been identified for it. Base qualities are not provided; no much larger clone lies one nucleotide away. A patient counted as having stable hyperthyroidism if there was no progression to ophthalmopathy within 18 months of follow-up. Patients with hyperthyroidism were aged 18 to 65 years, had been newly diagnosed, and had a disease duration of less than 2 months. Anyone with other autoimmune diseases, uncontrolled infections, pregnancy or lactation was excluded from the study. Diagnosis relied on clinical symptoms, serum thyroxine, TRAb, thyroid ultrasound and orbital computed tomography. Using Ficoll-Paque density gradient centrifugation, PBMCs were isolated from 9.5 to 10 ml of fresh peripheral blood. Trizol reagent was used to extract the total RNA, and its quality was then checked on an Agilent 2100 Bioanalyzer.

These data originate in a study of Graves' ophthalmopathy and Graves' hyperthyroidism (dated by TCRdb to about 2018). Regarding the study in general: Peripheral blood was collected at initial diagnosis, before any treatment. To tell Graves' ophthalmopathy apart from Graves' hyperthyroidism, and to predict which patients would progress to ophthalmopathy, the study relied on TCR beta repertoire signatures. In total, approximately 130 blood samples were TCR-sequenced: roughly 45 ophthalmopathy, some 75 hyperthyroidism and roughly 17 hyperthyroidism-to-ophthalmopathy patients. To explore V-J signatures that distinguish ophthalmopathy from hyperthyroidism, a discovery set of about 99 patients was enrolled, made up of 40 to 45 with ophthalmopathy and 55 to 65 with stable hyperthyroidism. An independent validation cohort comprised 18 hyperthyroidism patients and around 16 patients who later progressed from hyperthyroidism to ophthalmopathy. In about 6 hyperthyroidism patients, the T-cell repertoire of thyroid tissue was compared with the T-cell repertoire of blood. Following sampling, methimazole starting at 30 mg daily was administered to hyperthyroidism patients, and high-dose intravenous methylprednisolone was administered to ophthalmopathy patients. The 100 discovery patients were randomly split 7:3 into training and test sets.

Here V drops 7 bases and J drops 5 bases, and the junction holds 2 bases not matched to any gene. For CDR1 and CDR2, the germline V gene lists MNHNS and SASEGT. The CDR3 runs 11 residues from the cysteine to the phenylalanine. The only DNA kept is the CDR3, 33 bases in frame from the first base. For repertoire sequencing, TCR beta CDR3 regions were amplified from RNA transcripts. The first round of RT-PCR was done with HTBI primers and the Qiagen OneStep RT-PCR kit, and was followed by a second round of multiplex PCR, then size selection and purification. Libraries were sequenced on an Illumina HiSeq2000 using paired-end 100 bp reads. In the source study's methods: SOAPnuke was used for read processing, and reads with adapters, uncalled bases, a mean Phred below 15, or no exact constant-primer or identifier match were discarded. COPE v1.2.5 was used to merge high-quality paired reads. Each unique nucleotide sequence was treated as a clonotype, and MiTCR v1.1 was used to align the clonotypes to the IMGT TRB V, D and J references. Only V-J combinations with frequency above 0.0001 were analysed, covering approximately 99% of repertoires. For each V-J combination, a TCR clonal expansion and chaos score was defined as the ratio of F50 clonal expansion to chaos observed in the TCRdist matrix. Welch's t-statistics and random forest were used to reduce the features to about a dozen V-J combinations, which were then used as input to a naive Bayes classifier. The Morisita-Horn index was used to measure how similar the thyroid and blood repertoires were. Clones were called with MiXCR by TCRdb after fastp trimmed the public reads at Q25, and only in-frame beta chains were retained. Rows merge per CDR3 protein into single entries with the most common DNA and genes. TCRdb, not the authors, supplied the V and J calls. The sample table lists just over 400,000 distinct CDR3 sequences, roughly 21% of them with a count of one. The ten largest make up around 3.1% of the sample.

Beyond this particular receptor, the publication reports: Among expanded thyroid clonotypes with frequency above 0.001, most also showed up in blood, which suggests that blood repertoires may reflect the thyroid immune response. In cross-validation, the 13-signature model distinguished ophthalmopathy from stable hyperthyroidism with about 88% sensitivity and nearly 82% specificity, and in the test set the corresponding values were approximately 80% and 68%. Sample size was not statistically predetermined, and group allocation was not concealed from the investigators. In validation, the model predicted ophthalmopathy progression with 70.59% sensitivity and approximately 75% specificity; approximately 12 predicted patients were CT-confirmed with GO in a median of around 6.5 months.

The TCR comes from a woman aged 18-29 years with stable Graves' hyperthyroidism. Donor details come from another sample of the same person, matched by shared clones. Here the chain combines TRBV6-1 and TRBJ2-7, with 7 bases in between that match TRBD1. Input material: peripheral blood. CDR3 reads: CASTDRDEQYF. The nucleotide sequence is TGTGCCAGCACCGACAGGGACGAGCAGTACTTC.